The rows below give T cell receptor beta chains drawn from one sample of a study of a mutant IDH1 vaccine in newly diagnosed glioma. For these receptors, no antigen is known. Data came from immunoSEQ multiplex PCR; TCRdb stores just in-frame clones and leaves some out. Of 110,000 or so clones listed, approximately 87% are singletons. Sample: PBMCs, taken from a glioma patient whose treatment included an IDH1 peptide vaccine. These receptors were obtained from a woman between 50 and 59 years old with glioma. Each CDR3 is given with its conserved first and last residue.

v_gene	j_gene	CDR3aa
TRBV7-9	TRBJ2-7	CASSLELRSYEQYF
TRBV27	TRBJ2-7	CASSITRPRGTAEQYF
TRBV10-3	TRBJ1-4	CAAQGARNEKLFF
TRBV19	TRBJ2-1	CASRTGVGTNEQFF
TRBV28	TRBJ1-1	CASTTSGRGGLNTEAFF
TRBV5-1	TRBJ1-5	CASSLAGQSNQPQHF
TRBV7-8	TRBJ2-7	CASSLAAGTHHLEQYF
TRBV9	TRBJ2-7	CASSTSSGPAYEQYF
TRBV7-2	TRBJ2-2	CASSLSVRDGGELFF
TRBV9	TRBJ1-2	CASSVGRELDGYTF
TRBV5-1	TRBJ2-1	CASSTPGQGAQNVLGNEQFF